This T cell receptor beta chain stems from a study of blood T cell repertoires in COVID-19. In the source study's methods: Reference gene primer amplification yielded estimated nucleated cell counts. Sequenced by immunoSEQ multiplex PCR; TCRdb stores in-frame clones only, minus some. Clone size and the V and J calls come from that table; the DNA yielded D and trimming. The sample contains 200,000 to 300,000 clones, 70% to 90% of which appear only once. Trimming removed 4 bases from V and 0 bases from J; junction bases left unmatched: 10. Germline values: CDR1 SGHNT, CDR2 YYREEE (reference sequence). The CDR3 contains 18 residues.

The sequence derives from a woman in her thirties who had recovered from COVID-19. The sample taken for sequencing was peripheral blood. The chain has TRBV5-4 and TRBJ2-3; 11 bases match TRBD1. CDR3 nucleotide sequence: TGTGCCAGCAGCCGTCGTGGGACAGGGGGACCGAGCACAGATACGCAGTATTTT. This sequence encodes CASSRRGTGGPSTDTQYF.